Listed below are T cell receptor beta chains from one sample, sequenced in a study of beta chain features in type 1 diabetes. The assay was immunoSEQ multiplex PCR, and TCRdb's table has in-frame clones only and misses some. The data show hundreds of thousands of clones, with about 11% seen just once and around 0.017% held by the top ten. What was sequenced was naive CD4+ T cells from blood. These receptors came from a man aged 25 to 45 with type 1 diabetes. The conserved cysteine and the conserved F or W are not part of the CDR3 here. Size is omitted from some rows. Given values are once, few, many or a class for expanded clones.

J: TRBJ1-2; V: TRBV5-4; size: -; CDR3: ASSLGAERNYGYT
J: TRBJ2-3; V: TRBV15; size: -; CDR3: ASSRDRVTDTQY
J: TRBJ2-3; V: TRBV4-1; size: few; CDR3: ASSPQDTDTQY
J: TRBJ2-1; V: TRBV2; size: -; CDR3: ASSGFVGGAGEQF
J: TRBJ2-7; V: TRBV6-6; size: few; CDR3: ASRNGGAYEQY
J: TRBJ1-4; V: TRBV28; size: -; CDR3: ASSSLGGVGEKLF
J: TRBJ1-6; V: TRBV9; size: -; CDR3: ASSVDRGSPLH
J: TRBJ1-2; V: TRBV4-2; size: few; CDR3: ASSPLGGRENYGYT
J: TRBJ2-7; V: TRBV5-6; size: -; CDR3: ASSLGTAHEQY
J: TRBJ1-5; V: TRBV7-8; size: few; CDR3: ASSFRPSQPQH
J: TRBJ2-3; V: TRBV29-1; size: -; CDR3: SVGRRGDTQY
J: TRBJ2-4; V: TRBV10-3; size: few; CDR3: AISESASGGPYIQY
J: TRBJ1-6; V: TRBV7-2; size: -; CDR3: ASSLVQGVNSPLH
J: TRBJ1-6; V: TRBV29-1; size: -; CDR3: SVGTGSNSPLH
J: TRBJ1-2; V: TRBV29-1; size: -; CDR3: SVEAANYGYT
J: TRBJ2-7; V: TRBV5-4; size: -; CDR3: ASSLAVGSTGQY
J: TRBJ2-1; V: TRBV7-9; size: few; CDR3: ASTPLTQRGGQGQF
J: TRBJ2-7; V: TRBV29-1; size: -; CDR3: SVERDRGSHEQY
J: TRBJ2-7; V: TRBV28; size: few; CDR3: ATRDSYEQY
J: TRBJ2-3; V: TRBV29-1; size: -; CDR3: SVEGLAGGVSTQY
J: TRBJ1-1; V: TRBV30; size: few; CDR3: AWSVRGTEAF
J: TRBJ2-5; V: TRBV28; size: few; CDR3: ASSRAPGYQETQY
J: TRBJ1-2; V: TRBV7-2; size: -; CDR3: ASSLVGTGVAGYT
J: TRBJ1-2; V: TRBV5-1; size: -; CDR3: ASSPGQAMSYT
J: TRBJ1-1; V: TRBV13; size: -; CDR3: ASSSRPREAF
J: TRBJ2-7; V: TRBV27; size: -; CDR3: ASRPANRDEQY
J: TRBJ1-2; V: TRBV9; size: -; CDR3: ASTSTGGHYGYT
J: TRBJ2-7; V: TRBV18; size: few; CDR3: ASSPRTGVSLEQY
J: TRBJ2-3; V: TRBV5-6; size: -; CDR3: ASSFQGITDTQY
J: TRBJ2-5; V: TRBV7-2; size: -; CDR3: ASSLKGGGETQY
J: TRBJ1-2; V: TRBV5-4; size: -; CDR3: ASSLPGGHYGYT
J: TRBJ2-1; V: TRBV7-3; size: few; CDR3: ASSQTSNYNEQF
J: TRBJ1-1; V: TRBV11-2; size: -; CDR3: ASSRQGNTEAF
J: TRBJ2-1; V: TRBV12-5; size: few; CDR3: ASGLVLRSLNEQF
J: TRBJ2-1; V: TRBV5-4; size: few; CDR3: ASSSSDRTYNEQF
J: TRBJ2-1; V: TRBV18; size: -; CDR3: ASSPRQRGAGNEQF
J: TRBJ1-2; V: TRBV9; size: few; CDR3: ASSVGGRDYGYT
J: TRBJ2-3; V: TRBV27; size: -; CDR3: ASRPTGGGPDTQY
J: TRBJ2-7; V: TRBV7-9; size: -; CDR3: ASSLGTGSHEQY
J: TRBJ1-1; V: TRBV6-1; size: -; CDR3: ASTSKGVGNTEAF
J: TRBJ2-3; V: TRBV10-3; size: few; CDR3: AISTDRDTQY
J: TRBJ2-3; V: TRBV12-5; size: few; CDR3: ASASGQGVRDTQY
J: TRBJ1-2; V: TRBV4-2; size: -; CDR3: ASSQSLGENYGYT
J: TRBJ1-1; V: TRBV7-9; size: few; CDR3: ASSPQTGVTEAF
J: TRBJ1-1; V: TRBV4-3; size: few; CDR3: ASSPEDTGNTEAF
J: TRBJ1-2; V: TRBV4-1; size: -; CDR3: ASSQEERRLKSNYGYT
J: TRBJ1-1; V: TRBV5-6; size: -; CDR3: ASSRTAEAF
J: TRBJ1-5; V: TRBV4-1; size: few; CDR3: ASSQDDQGYQPQH
J: TRBJ2-3; V: TRBV6-5; size: few; CDR3: ASSYSANTDTQY
J: TRBJ1-5; V: TRBV7-2; size: -; CDR3: ASSPQGARLGGQPQH
J: TRBJ1-1; V: TRBV19; size: -; CDR3: ASGWTEVAEAF
J: TRBJ1-1; V: TRBV7-3; size: -; CDR3: ASSAGVNTEAF
J: TRBJ1-6; V: TRBV4-3; size: few; CDR3: ASSQDQGNSPLH
J: TRBJ1-2; V: TRBV5-4; size: few; CDR3: ASTREGSYT
J: TRBJ2-5; V: TRBV19; size: few; CDR3: ASSMTRVRGTQY
J: TRBJ2-3; V: TRBV4-1; size: -; CDR3: ASSQNTRADTQY
J: TRBJ2-1; V: TRBV5-1; size: -; CDR3: ASSSGGAVGSYNEQF
J: TRBJ1-4; V: TRBV5-4; size: few; CDR3: ASSPEPTGEKLF
J: TRBJ2-7; V: TRBV9; size: few; CDR3: ASSVGQGAYEQY
J: TRBJ2-7; V: TRBV6-5; size: few; CDR3: ASSREGAYEQY